This entry is about one TCR beta chain. By sample share, this clonotype is large (0.1 to 1%). It has no known antigen specificity. Per-base quality was not reported, and no clone a single base away is much larger than it. The data stem from a study of spatial heterogeneity in lung cancer (dated by TCRdb to the late 2010s). Broadly, across the study: Beta-chain transcripts were consistently detected in greater numbers than alpha-chain transcripts, which likely reflected higher beta-chain transcript abundance. Nonsynonymous mutation counts, determined by whole-exome sequencing of tumor tissue, were related to TCR repertoire features. In non-small cell lung cancer, the study made a quantitative comparison of TCR alpha and beta repertoires among multiple tumor regions, matched nontumor lung and blood. Both alpha and beta chains were TCR-sequenced in around 230 tumor regions, 64 matched nontumor lung samples and some 56 PBMC samples obtained at surgery. In the raw uncorrected reads, each unique combination of TCR and UMI appeared more than ten times on average. TCR transcript counts in tumor regions correlated strongly with a T cell transcriptional module score from matched bulk RNA-seq.

Overall study outcomes, separate from this receptor: Confirming at a functional level the hypothesis that regional TCRs recognize regional mutations was considered to require additional single-cell paired TCR alpha and beta sequencing. TCR-seq coverage of tumor T cells was estimated to be only about 7% for alpha chains and about 13% for beta chains. The number of expanded intratumoral alpha and beta TCRs correlated with the tumor nonsynonymous mutation count. Counts of ubiquitous and regional expanded TCRs were found to correlate with counts of ubiquitous and regional nonsynonymous mutations, respectively.

The library was built by means of 5' RACE. The listed sequencing device is NextSeq 500. In the TCR library protocol, a unique molecular identifier was attached to each TCR cDNA molecule so that PCR and sequencing errors could be corrected. The authors processed their data as follows. TCR identification, UMI-based error correction and CDR3 extraction were performed with Decombinator tools. TCRs above a frequency of 2 per 1,000, corresponding to the top 1% of the tumor frequency distribution, were defined as expanded. Expanded tumor TCRs statistically deemed absent (corrected P<0.05) from at least one tumor region were classed as regional, and all other expanded tumor TCRs were classed as ubiquitous. Renyi diversity was computed with the R vegan package after each repertoire had been subsampled 100 times to 5,000 TCRs. CDR3 similarity networks were built from amino acid triplet string-kernel similarity, connecting CDR3s with pairwise similarity above 0.82. TCRdb took the public reads, trimmed them with fastp at Q25, ran MiXCR for clone calling and kept in-frame beta chains. Each CDR3 protein gets just one entry, which takes the most common genes and DNA from the rows behind it. The V and J calls were not made by the authors but by TCRdb's processing. The sample table records some 1,800 distinct CDR3 sequences; 4.5% to 6% of these occur just once. The top ten clonotypes cover approximately 20% of the sample.

In the germline V gene, CDR1 corresponds to SGHTA and CDR2 to FQGTGA. The cysteine opens and the phenylalanine closes a CDR3 of 15 amino acids. The retained sequence is limited to the CDR3, 45 bases, with the frame set at the first base. V and J lose 0 bases and 4 bases, and a span of 11 bases separates them. Taken with the paper, the label for time point translates to: sample taken at primary tumor resection. Samples were obtained from approximately 76 patients with early-stage, untreated non-small cell lung cancer from the lung TRACERx cohort. Without any cell sorting, TCR sequencing was performed on whole RNA extracted either from tumor and nontumor lung tissue or from cryopreserved PBMC samples. Patients were selected for TCR sequencing only if sufficient RNA was available from at least two tumor regions. Before selection, tumor and adjacent nontumor lung specimens were reviewed by a lung pathologist.

This chain is built from TRBV7-3 and TRBJ2-3, with the D gene too uncertain to name. This sequence was found in a male donor with early-stage non-small cell lung cancer. The sequenced sample was lung tumor tissue, obtained at surgery. The CDR3 amino acid sequence is: CASSLTFIRSDTQYF. The DNA sequence is TGTGCCAGCAGCTTAACGTTTATTAGATCAGATACGCAGTATTTT.